The next 25 T cell receptor beta chains were all read from a single sample in a study of cytotoxic CD8 clonotypes in ibrutinib-treated CLL. TCRdb's copy holds only in-frame clones and misses some; the assay was immunoSEQ multiplex PCR. The table includes some 200,000 clones, about 72% detected once. The specimen was PBMCs, collected after 24 months of ibrutinib treatment. The receptors derive from a human donor with chronic lymphocytic leukemia.

With respect to this clone: An end of the junction differs from the germline gene, which may be a read error. This rearrangement joins TRBV4-2 to TRBJ1-2, with 8 bases matching TRBD1. This CDR3 is built from 12 residues. The germline V gene encodes CDR1 LGHNA and CDR2 YNFKEQ. The CDR3 bases are TGTGCCAGCAGCCAAGGGAGGGACAGGCCGGGTTTC. It yields the protein CASSQGRDRPGF.

V is TRBV9 and J is TRBJ2-3; the D call may be TRBD1 or TRBD2 (5 bases each). This CDR3 is 16 amino acids long. With 0 bases removed from V and 1 base from J, the gap between germline ends came to 12 bases. Germline V gives CDR1 SGDLS, CDR2 YYNGEE. The CDR3 DNA reads as TGTGCCAGCAGCGTAGCGAGGGGTATGGGCACAGATACGCAGTATTTT. As protein: CASSVARGMGTDTQYF.

This clone came up a few times. V and J are TRBV10-3 and TRBJ1-1; D not certain. With 6 bases removed from V and 5 bases from J, the gap between germline ends came to 7 bases. The CDR3 is 11 amino acids. Germline V gives CDR1 ENHRY, CDR2 SYGVKD. The CDR3 here is CAIRDGTEAFF. The DNA for the CDR3 is TGTGCCATCAGGGACGGGACTGAAGCTTTCTTT.

The chain joins TRBV28 to TRBJ1-1, with D possibly being TRBD1 (5 bases). V lost 2 bases, J lost 4 bases, and 11 bases lay in between. Germline V lookup: CDR1 MDHEN, CDR2 SYDVKM. This CDR3 spans 14 amino acids. The chain's CDR3 is CASSLRRGSTEAFF. For the CDR3, the DNA is TGTGCCAGCAGTTTACGTAGGGGATCCACTGAAGCTTTCTTT.

The chain uses TRBV11-3 and TRBJ2-3, with TRBD2 identical over 10 bases. Germline V gene lookup returns CDR1 SGHNT and CDR2 YENEEA. The CDR3 runs to 16 residues. Trimming at V came to 5 bases and at J to 8 bases, leaving 13 bases not matched to a gene. DNA for the CDR3: TGTGCCAGCAGCGGAGGGCGAGCGGGAGGGCGATTTACGCAGTATTTT. This encodes CASSGGRAGGRFTQYF.

The V and J genes are TRBV6-1 and TRBJ2-7; possible D gene TRBD1, 6 bases. V was cut by 2 bases and J by 2 bases, with 10 bases left in between. The CDR3 covers 14 residues. Germline lookup yields CDR1 MNHNS and CDR2 SASEGT. The CDR3 DNA reads TGTGCCAGCAGTGAACAGGGGAAACCCTACGAGCAGTACTTC. Residues: CASSEQGKPYEQYF.

The gene calls are TRBV28 and TRBJ1-5, with D perhaps TRBD1 (6 bases). Trimming took off 6 bases at V and 0 bases at J, with 15 bases between the two ends. Per germline, CDR1 MDHEN and CDR2 SYDVKM. The CDR3 length is 16 residues. The CDR3 bases are TGTGCCAGCAGCTTACCCAGGGGCTCTAGCAATCAGCCCCAGCATTTT. Amino acid sequence: CASSLPRGSSNQPQHF.

This clone occurred a few times. This sequence joins TRBV9 and TRBJ2-3; a weak D match, TRBD1 (5 bases). Germline CDR1 is SGDLS and CDR2 is YYNGEE. V lost 2 bases and J lost 5, with 6 bases in between. The CDR3 loop spans 12 amino acids. The CDR3 region is CASSVRGDTQYF. CDR3 nucleotides: TGTGCCAGCAGCGTTAGGGGAGATACGCAGTATTTT.

The chain has TRBV7-9 and TRBJ1-2; 10 bases match TRBD1. The CDR3 covers 15 residues. J gave up 11 bases and V 2 bases, and 11 bases lay outside the gene matches. Germline V gene data show CDR1 as SEHNR and CDR2 as FQNEAQ (reference sequence). CDR3 coding DNA: TGTGCCAGCAGCTTATCGGGCCTTGACAGGGGGCGGTACACCTTC. It is translated as CASSLSGLDRGRYTF.

The gene calls are TRBV5-5 and TRBJ1-1, with TRBD1 matching 8 bases. The CDR3 runs to 14 residues. The V and J ends lost 3 bases and 0 bases, in that order; junction bases with no gene match: 1. Germline lookup yields CDR1 SGHKS and CDR2 YYEKEE (reference sequence). CDR3 DNA sequence: TGTGCCAGCAGCTGGACAGGGATGAACACTGAAGCTTTCTTT. This sequence encodes CASSWTGMNTEAFF. Using reference TRBV5-5 and TRBJ1-1 for the parts outside the CDR3, the full variable domain is DAGVTQSPTHLIKTRGQQVTLRCSPISGHKSVSWYQQVLGQGPQFIFQYYEKEERGRGNFPDRFSARQFPNYSSELNVNALLLGDSALYLCASSWTGMNTEAFFGQGTRLTVV.

This clone was found a few times. The J gene is TRBJ1-2, the V gene TRBV10-3; 7 bases fit TRBD1. The V and J ends lost 2 bases and 7 bases, in that order; junction bases with no gene match: 13. The CDR3 sequence is 16 residues long. Looked up from germline, CDR1 is ENHRY and CDR2 is SYGVKD. CDR3 amino acids: CAISEDREYVMGGYTF. Here the CDR3 DNA reads TGTGCCATCAGTGAGGACAGGGAGTATGTTATGGGTGGCTACACCTTC.

The rearrangement uses TRBV10-3 and TRBJ1-1, with 10 bases lining up with TRBD1. Germline trimming cut 5 bases from V and 5 bases from J; bases unmatched to any gene: 11. CDR3 length: 16 amino acids. CDR1 is ENHRY and CDR2 is SYGVKD in the germline V gene. The DNA of the CDR3 is TGTGCCATCAGTAGACAGGGGGCCATGCAAGGAACTGAAGCTTTCTTT. It translates to CAISRQGAMQGTEAFF.

This clone appeared a few times. V and J are TRBV19 and TRBJ2-6; D uncertain. The CDR3 covers 14 residues. Trimming removed 9 bases from V and 2 bases from J, with 11 bases in between. CDR1 LNHDA and CDR2 SQIVND come from the germline V gene (reference sequence). Written as DNA, the CDR3 is TGTGCCAGCAAAGGGTTCACTGGGGCCAACGTCCTGACTTTC. This encodes CASKGFTGANVLTF.

This clone showed up just a few times. The rearrangement links TRBV7-2 to TRBJ1-2; 8 nucleotides agree with TRBD1. Germline-derived CDR1 and CDR2 are SGHTA and FQGNSA. This CDR3 comprises 16 residues. V gave up 7 bases and J gave up 1 base; unmatched junction bases: 11. In DNA, the CDR3 is TGTGCCAGCACATACCGAGGCAGGGGGCATAACTATGGCTACACCTTC. This encodes CASTYRGRGHNYGYTF.

The chain couples TRBV5-8 to TRBJ1-5; 8 nucleotides agree with TRBD1. CDR1 is SGHTS, CDR2 YDEGEE, per germline. The CDR3 extends over 13 amino acids. J was trimmed by 5 bases and V by 4 bases; bases with no gene match: 2. The CDR3 spells CASSAGGYQPQHF. The CDR3 bases are TGTGCCAGCAGCGCAGGGGGCTATCAGCCCCAGCATTTT.

This chain connects TRBV6-5 to TRBJ2-7, with D tentatively TRBD1 (6 bases). The germline V and J ends were trimmed by 0 bases and 3 bases, with 12 bases remaining between them. The germline V gene has CDR1 MNHEY and CDR2 SVGAGI. The CDR3 contains 15 residues. Written as DNA, the CDR3 is TGTGCCAGCAGTTACTCAGGGGGACGGGGCTACGAGCAGTACTTC. Its translation is CASSYSGGRGYEQYF.

The chain joins TRBV7-9 to TRBJ2-4, with a possible D match to TRBD1 (6 bases). The CDR3 has 14 residues. V lost 5 bases and J 9 bases, leaving 17 bases between the germline ends. Germline V CDR1 and CDR2: SEHNR, FQNEAQ (reference sequence). CDR3 region: CASSPQQGGSIQYF. In nucleotides, the CDR3 is TGTGCCAGCAGCCCCCAACAAGGGGGTAGCATTCAGTACTTC.

The V gene is TRBV15, the J gene TRBJ2-2, with no clear D. This CDR3 is built from 12 residues. The V gene lost 1 base and the J gene lost 7 bases, with 4 bases spanning the gap. Germline assignment: CDR1 LNHNV and CDR2 YYDKDF (reference sequence). The chain's CDR3 is CATSRVVGELFF. The DNA of the CDR3 is TGTGCCACCAGCAGAGTCGTCGGGGAGCTGTTTTTT.

The J gene is TRBJ2-3, the V gene TRBV30; possible D gene TRBD1, 5 bases. CDR1 is GTSNPN and CDR2 is SVGIG in the germline V gene (reference sequence). The V end lost 8 bases, the J end lost 1 base, and 13 bases lay between the germline ends. The CDR3 spans 13 residues. CDR3 sequence reads: CARTTGGTDTQYF. The CDR3 bases are TGTGCCCGCACTACAGGAGGCACAGATACGCAGTATTTT.

The rearrangement uses TRBV7-9 and TRBJ1-1; D is unresolved. Germline V gene data show CDR1 as SEHNR and CDR2 as FQNEAQ (reference sequence). The CDR3 sequence is 13 residues long. Between the trimmed V and J ends, which lost 3 bases and 5 bases, there was a span of 10 bases. The CDR3 protein is CASSLTQRTEAFF. CDR3 nucleotides: TGTGCCAGCAGCTTGACACAGAGGACTGAAGCTTTCTTT.

This clone was counted once. In nucleotides, the CDR3 is TGTGCCAGCAGCTCGTGGGTCGGGAACACCGGGGAGCTGTTTTTT. Translated, it gives CASSSWVGNTGELFF. The rearrangement joins TRBV27 to TRBJ2-2, with D unclear. This CDR3 contains 15 residues. CDR1 is MNHEY, CDR2 SMNVEV, per germline (reference sequence). Between the trimmed V and J ends, which lost 6 bases and 1 base, there was a span of 12 bases.

The chain couples TRBV10-3 to TRBJ2-5; 7 bases fit TRBD1. The V gene end was trimmed by 2 bases and the J gene end by 5 bases; junction bases not matched to a gene: 5. Germline CDR1 ENHRY, CDR2 SYGVKD. The length of the CDR3 is 14 residues. CDR3 loop: CAISERGLGETQYF. In DNA, the CDR3 is TGTGCCATCAGTGAGAGGGGGCTTGGGGAGACCCAGTACTTC.

The V call is TRBV4-3, the J call TRBJ1-2, with 9 bases identical to TRBD1. V shed 0 bases and J 5 bases; nucleotides not matched to a gene: 10. This CDR3 spans 17 amino acids. CDR1 and CDR2 (germline): LGHNA, YSLEER. CDR3 residues: CASSQDRGTGLWYGYTF. The DNA of the CDR3 is TGCGCCAGCAGCCAAGATCGCGGGACAGGGCTATGGTATGGCTACACCTTC.

V gene TRBV13 combines with J gene TRBJ1-1; 7 bases are a match to TRBD1. This CDR3 contains 15 residues. V gave up 5 bases and J gave up 5 bases; unmatched junction bases: 11. CDR1 is PRHDT and CDR2 is FYEKMQ in the germline V gene (reference sequence). CDR3 protein: CASSTRQGGFTEAFF. The CDR3 nucleotides read TGTGCCAGCAGCACACGACAGGGAGGTTTTACTGAAGCTTTCTTT.

The V and J genes are TRBV6-1 and TRBJ2-5; tentatively, D is TRBD2 (6 bases). The germline CDR1 and CDR2 sequences are MNHNS and SASEGT. This CDR3 comprises 16 residues. The V and J ends lost 1 base and 0 bases respectively, with 12 bases between them. The CDR3, as DNA: TGTGCCAGCAGTGAAGGGCGGGGAGAGAACCAAGAGACCCAGTACTTC. This gives the protein CASSEGRGENQETQYF.